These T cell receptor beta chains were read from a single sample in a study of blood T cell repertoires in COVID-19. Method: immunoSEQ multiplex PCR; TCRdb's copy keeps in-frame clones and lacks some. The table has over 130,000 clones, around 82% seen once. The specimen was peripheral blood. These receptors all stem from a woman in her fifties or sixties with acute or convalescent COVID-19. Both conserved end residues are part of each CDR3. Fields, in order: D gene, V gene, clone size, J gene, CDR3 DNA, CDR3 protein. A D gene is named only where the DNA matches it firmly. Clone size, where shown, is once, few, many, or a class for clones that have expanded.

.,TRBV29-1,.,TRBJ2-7,TGCAGCGTTGGATTACAGGTCTCTGGTGAGCAGTACTTC,CSVGLQVSGEQYF
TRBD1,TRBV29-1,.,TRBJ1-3,TGCAGCGTGGGGGCTGGACAGGGGACCACCATATATTTT,CSVGAGQGTTIYF
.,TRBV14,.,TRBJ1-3,TGTGCCAGCAGCCTCGCCATTGAGGGAAACACCATATATTTT,CASSLAIEGNTIYF
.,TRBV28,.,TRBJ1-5,TGTGCCAGCAGCCGCGGTGGTGCAGGGCTGGATCAGCCCCAGCATTTT,CASSRGGAGLDQPQHF
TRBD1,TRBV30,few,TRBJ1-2,TGTGCCTGGAGTTGGGGGGACAGGGTCGGTTGCACCTTC,CAWSWGDRVGCTF
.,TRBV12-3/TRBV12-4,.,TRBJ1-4,TGTGCCAGCAGTCCCCGGTTGGATGAAAAACTGTTTTTT,CASSPRLDEKLFF
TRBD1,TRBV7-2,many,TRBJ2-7,TGTGCCAGCAGCTGGGGACAGGGATTGTACGAGCAGTACTTC,CASSWGQGLYEQYF
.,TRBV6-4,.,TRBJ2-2,TGTGCCAGCAGTGCGGAGCAGAACACCGGGGAGCTGTTTTTT,CASSAEQNTGELFF
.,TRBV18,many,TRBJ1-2,TGTGCCAGCTCACCAAGGCCCAGCGATGGCTACACCTTC,CASSPRPSDGYTF
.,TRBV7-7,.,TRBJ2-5,TGTGCTAGCAGCCGTGGGCCCCAAGAGACCCAGTACTTC,CASSRGPQETQYF
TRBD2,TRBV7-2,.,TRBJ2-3,TGTGCCAGCAGCCTACTAGCGGGCCAAACAGATACGCAGTATTTT,CASSLLAGQTDTQYF
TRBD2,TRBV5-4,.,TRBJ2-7,TGTGCCAGCAGCTTGGCGTCTAGCGGGAGTTACGAGCAGTACTTC,CASSLASSGSYEQYF
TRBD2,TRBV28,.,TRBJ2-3,TGTGCCAGCAGTCTCAACATACTAGCGGGAGACACAGATACGCAGTATTTT,CASSLNILAGDTDTQYF
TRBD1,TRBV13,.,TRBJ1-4,TGTGCCAGCAGCAATTACGGGGGACAGTTCGCAACTAATGAAAAACTGTTTTTT,CASSNYGGQFATNEKLFF
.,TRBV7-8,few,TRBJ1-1,TGTGCCAGCAGCTTAACCGGGACACTGATTGAAGCTTTCTTT,CASSLTGTLIEAFF
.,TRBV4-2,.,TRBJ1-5,TGTGCCAGCAGCCAAGAAGGAACAGGCGATCAGCCCCAGCATTTT,CASSQEGTGDQPQHF
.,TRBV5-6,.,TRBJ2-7,TGTGCCAGCAGCCTAACAGGGTCCGCCGAGCAGTACTTC,CASSLTGSAEQYF
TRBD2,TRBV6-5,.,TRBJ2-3,TGTGCCAGCAGGCGAGGACTAGCGGGGGATACGCAGTATTTT,CASRRGLAGDTQYF
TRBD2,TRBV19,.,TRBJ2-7,TGTGCCAGCCGTCTAGCGGGAGGGCCAAAAACCTACGAGCAGTACTTC,CASRLAGGPKTYEQYF
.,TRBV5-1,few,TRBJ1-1,TGCGCCAGCAGCTTGGTGGCGGGCGTCACTGAAGCTTTCTTT,CASSLVAGVTEAFF
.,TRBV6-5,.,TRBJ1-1,TGTGCCAGCAGCTCGATGGACAGGAACACTGAAGCTTTCTTT,CASSSMDRNTEAFF
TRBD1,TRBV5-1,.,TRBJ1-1,TGCGCCAGCAGCCGCCGACAGGGGGTTGGGAACACTGAAGCTTTCTTT,CASSRRQGVGNTEAFF
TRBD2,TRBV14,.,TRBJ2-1,TGTGCCAGCAGCCGGCCGGGACTAGCGGGCCATGAGCAGTTCTTC,CASSRPGLAGHEQFF
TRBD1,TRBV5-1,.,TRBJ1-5,TGCGCCAGCAGATATCGGGACAGGGATGTTCAGCCCCAGCATTTT,CASRYRDRDVQPQHF
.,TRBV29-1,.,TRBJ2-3,TGCAGCGTGCGCCCTAGCACAGATACGCAGTATTTT,CSVRPSTDTQYF
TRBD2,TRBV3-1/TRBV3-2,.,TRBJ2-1,TGTGCCAGCAGCCACCCGACTAGCGGGAGGGCCTCTCATGAGCAGTTCTTC,CASSHPTSGRASHEQFF
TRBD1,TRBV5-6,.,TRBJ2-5,TGTGCCAGCAGCTTGAGACAGGGGAGGCGGGAGACCCAGTACTTC,CASSLRQGRRETQYF
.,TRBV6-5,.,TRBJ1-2,TGTGCCAGCATTACCGGGGGAGTGGGAAGCTATGGCTACACCTTC,CASITGGVGSYGYTF
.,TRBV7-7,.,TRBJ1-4,TGTGCCAGCAGCTTAGGGTCGGGGGAAAAACTGTTTTTT,CASSLGSGEKLFF
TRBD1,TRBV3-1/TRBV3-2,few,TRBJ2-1,TGTGCCAGCAGTCCCCGGGACAGGGGCTACAATGAGCAGTTCTTC,CASSPRDRGYNEQFF
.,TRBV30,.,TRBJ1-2,TGTGCCTGGGAGCAGGCAGGGGATGGCTACACCTTC,CAWEQAGDGYTF
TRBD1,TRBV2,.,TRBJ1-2,TGTGCCAGCACGAGACAGGGGATCTATGGCTACACCTTC,CASTRQGIYGYTF
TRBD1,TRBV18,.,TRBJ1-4,TGTGCCAGCTCACCGGACAGGGGTCGGGATCTGTTTTTT,CASSPDRGRDLFF
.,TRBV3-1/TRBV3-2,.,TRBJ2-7,TGTGCCAGCAGCCAAGATCTTGTGTTGGGGGGAGAGCAGTACTTC,CASSQDLVLGGEQYF
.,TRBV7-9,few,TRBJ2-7,TGTGCCAGCAGCTTGCTTACCGGGATCTACTACGAGCAGTACTTC,CASSLLTGIYYEQYF
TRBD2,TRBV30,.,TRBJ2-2,TGTGCCTGTCCACTAGCGGGAGAGGGGGAGCTGTTTTTT,CACPLAGEGELFF
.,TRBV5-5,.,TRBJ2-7,TGTGCCAGCAGCTTTAACCTCGGCAGGGCCTACGAGCAGTACTTC,CASSFNLGRAYEQYF
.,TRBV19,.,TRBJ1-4,TGTGCCAGTAGTAGCACCCTAGCAACTAATGAAAAACTGTTTTTT,CASSSTLATNEKLFF
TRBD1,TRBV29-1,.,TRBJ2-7,TGCAGCGCGATACCTTTGGGACAGACTCTATCCGAGCAGTACTTC,CSAIPLGQTLSEQYF
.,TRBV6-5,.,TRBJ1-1,TGTGCCAGCAGCTCTGGAAGGGAGTGGGCTTTCTTT,CASSSGREWAFF
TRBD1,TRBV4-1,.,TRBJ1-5,TGCGCCAGCAGCCAAGACTCCGGACAGGGGGGACTAGGCAATCAGCCCCAGCATTTT,CASSQDSGQGGLGNQPQHF
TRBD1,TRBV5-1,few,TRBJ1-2,TGCGCCAGCAGCGTGGGACAGGGTGAAGGTTATGGCTACACCTTC,CASSVGQGEGYGYTF
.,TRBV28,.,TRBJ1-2,TGTGCCAGCAGTTTCCTTGGACAGAGATATGGCTACACCTTC,CASSFLGQRYGYTF
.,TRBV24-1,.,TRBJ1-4,TGTGCCACCACAGAGGGCGCGGCGGAATGGGATGAAAAACTGTTTTTT,CATTEGAAEWDEKLFF
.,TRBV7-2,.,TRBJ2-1,TGTGCCAGCAGCTTAGCCAGGGATCAGTACAATGAGCAGTTCTTC,CASSLARDQYNEQFF
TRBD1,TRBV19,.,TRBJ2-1,TGTGCCAGTAGCTATCATCGGAGGGACAGGAAAAAGAATGAGCAGTTCTTC,CASSYHRRDRKKNEQFF
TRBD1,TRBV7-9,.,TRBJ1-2,TGTGCCAGCAGCCCTCAAACAGGGGGTCTTAACTATGGCTACACCTTC,CASSPQTGGLNYGYTF
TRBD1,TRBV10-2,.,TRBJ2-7,TGCGCCAGCAAGGACAGGGAGCAGTACTTC,CASKDREQYF
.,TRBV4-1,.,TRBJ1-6,TGCGCCAGCAGCCAGGGCGGGGCCCGTCGCTCGGATTCACCCCTCCACTTT,CASSQGGARRSDSPLHF
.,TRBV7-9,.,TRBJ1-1,TGTGCCAGCAGCTTAGCGCAGGCCTCGAACACTGAAGCTTTCTTT,CASSLAQASNTEAFF